These 30 T cell receptor beta chains came from one sample sequenced in a study of identical twins. TCRdb re-derived calls from the 5' RACE reads in MiXCR, one entry per CDR3 protein. The table records approximately 620,000 distinct CDR3 sequences, under 9% of them present only once. These data also featured in a second study, about yellow fever vaccine responses in identical twins.

The material sequenced was PBMCs. Every receptor here comes from a young woman in good health.

This clonotype was seen repeatedly, ten times or more. The chain couples TRBV29-1 to TRBJ2-1; D is ambiguous. The V end lost 5 bases, the J end lost 2 bases, and 16 bases lay between the germline ends. This CDR3 spans 15 amino acids. Germline assignment: CDR1 SQVTM and CDR2 ANQGSEA. In nucleotides, the CDR3 is TGCAGCGTTCTAAGGGAAGGATGGCCCTACAATGAGCAGTTCTTC. This sequence encodes CSVLREGWPYNEQFF.

This clonotype has just a few counts. The CDR3 nucleotides are TGTGCCAGCAGTCTAGGGTTGTGGGGAAACACCATATATTTT. Amino acids: CASSLGLWGNTIYF. The chain couples TRBV12-3 or TRBV12-4 to TRBJ1-3, with D uncertain. The CDR3 covers 14 residues. V gave up 5 bases and J gave up 4 bases, with 12 bases separating them.

Many counts were recorded for this clonotype. The chain employs TRBV12-3 or TRBV12-4 and TRBJ2-5; D unclear. The CDR3 length is 11 residues. The V end lost 3 bases, the J end lost 14 bases, and 13 bases lay between the germline ends. CDR3 DNA sequence: TGTGCCAGCAGTTTGTTTGGTGAGCCCTACTTC. Amino acid sequence: CASSLFGEPYF.

There are many counts of this clonotype. The chain couples TRBV7-2 to TRBJ2-5; D unresolved. The CDR3 contains 12 residues. With 2 bases removed from V and 5 bases from J, the gap between germline ends came to 6 bases. In germline, CDR1 is SGHTA, CDR2 FQGNSA. CDR3 protein: CASSLYSETQYF. CDR3 nucleotide sequence: TGTGCCAGCAGCTTATATTCGGAGACCCAGTACTTC.

The CDR3: CASSLPAGTSYNEQFF. The CDR3, as DNA: TGCGCCAGCAGCCTTCCGGCCGGGACCTCCTACAATGAGCAGTTCTTC. This rearrangement joins TRBV5-1 to TRBJ2-1; D possibly matches TRBD1 or TRBD2 (5 bases each). Germline CDR1 is SGHRS and CDR2 is YFSETQ. The CDR3 length is 16 residues. V lost 4 bases and J lost 0, with 14 bases in between.

The chain recombines TRBV9 with TRBJ1-2; D unresolved. Germline-derived CDR1 and CDR2 are SGDLS and YYNGEE. Trimming took 4 bases from V and 6 from J, leaving 10 bases between them. This CDR3 region has 12 residues. CDR3 sequence reads: CASSRRTDGYTF. The CDR3 DNA is TGTGCCAGCAGCCGACGGACGGATGGCTACACCTTC.

The chain has TRBV7-9 and TRBJ2-2; D uncertain. The V end was cut by 11 bases, the J end by 0 bases, with 13 bases between. The germline V gene encodes CDR1 SEHNR and CDR2 FQNEAQ (reference sequence). This CDR3 region has 14 residues. The CDR3 is CAVEISANTGELFF. The CDR3 coding sequence is TGTGCCGTTGAGATCTCCGCGAACACCGGGGAGCTGTTTTTT. Variable domain in full (rest from reference TRBV7-9 and TRBJ2-2): DTGVSQNPRHKITKRGQNVTFRCDPISEHNRLYWYRQTLGQGPEFLTYFQNEAQLEKSRLLSDRFSAERPKGSFSTLEIQRTEQGDSAMYLCAVEISANTGELFFGEGSRLTVL.

The V call is TRBV24-1, the J call TRBJ2-3; D not certain. The CDR3 sequence is 13 residues long. V was trimmed by 1 base and J by 2 bases, leaving 3 bases between them. CDR1 KGHDR and CDR2 SFDVKD come from the germline V gene. The CDR3 bases are TGTGCCACCAGTGATTTCCCCACAGATACGCAGTATTTT. It is translated as CATSDFPTDTQYF.

CDR3 nucleotides: TGTGCCAGCAGCTCGTGGACAGACACCGGGGAGCTGTTTTTT. Encoded protein: CASSSWTDTGELFF. The chain combines TRBV7-9 with TRBJ2-2; maybe TRBD1 (6 bases). The CDR3 is 14 amino acids. Trimming took 4 bases from V and 3 from J, leaving 9 bases between them. The germline CDR1 and CDR2 sequences are SEHNR and FQNEAQ (reference sequence).

This clonotype was observed a handful of times. The chain has TRBV3-1 and TRBJ2-1, with TRBD2 matching 9 bases. In germline, CDR1 is LGHDT, CDR2 YNNKEL (reference sequence). The V gene end was trimmed by 1 base and the J gene end by 5 bases; junction bases not matched to a gene: 3. This CDR3 comprises 15 residues. CDR3 DNA: TGTGCCAGCAGCCAAGCCGGACTAGCGAACAATGAGCAGTTCTTC. Its protein is CASSQAGLANNEQFF.

The rearrangement joins TRBV30 to TRBJ2-7; 8 bases align to TRBD2. Unmatched junction bases numbered 7, after V lost 3 bases and J lost 3 bases. The CDR3 spans 14 residues. CDR1 is GTSNPN and CDR2 is SVGIG in the germline V gene (reference sequence). CDR3 residues: CAWRVAGGLYEQYF. For the CDR3, the DNA is TGTGCCTGGAGAGTTGCGGGAGGCCTCTACGAGCAGTACTTC.

The table lists this clonotype with many counts. CDR3 bases: TGTGCCAGCAGTTACGAAAAGCACCCGAGCTCCTACAATGAGCAGTTCTTC. Translated: CASSYEKHPSSYNEQFF. The chain is built from TRBV6-5 and TRBJ2-1; D gene ambiguous. V was cut by 2 bases and J by 0 bases, with 14 bases left in between. CDR3 size: 17 residues. The V gene's germline CDR1 is MNHEY and CDR2 SVGAGI.

This clonotype was picked up a small number of times. The chain carries TRBV20-1 and TRBJ1-5; 8 bases are a match to TRBD1. This CDR3 is built from 20 residues. The junction had 22 bases not matched to a gene; V was cut back by 2 bases and J by 4 bases. Germline V lookup: CDR1 DFQATT, CDR2 SNEGSKA (reference sequence). DNA of the CDR3: TGCAGTGCTAGAACAGAAAAACCCCACAGGGGGAGACTTTTTAATCAGCCCCAGCATTTT. This sequence encodes CSARTEKPHRGRLFNQPQHF.

V is TRBV5-1 and J is TRBJ2-1, with D perhaps TRBD1 (6 bases). From germline, CDR1 is SGHRS and CDR2 YFSETQ. This CDR3 spans 14 amino acids. The V end lost 1 base, the J end lost 4 bases, and 9 bases lay between the germline ends. The CDR3 loop is CASSLTDSYNEQFF. In nucleotides, the CDR3 is TGCGCCAGCAGCTTGACGGACAGTTACAATGAGCAGTTCTTC.

There are many counts of this clonotype. V gene TRBV4-3 combines with J gene TRBJ2-3; TRBD2 might be the D (5 bases). The V end was cut by 0 bases, the J end by 4 bases, with 8 bases between. The length of the CDR3 is 14 residues. The V gene's germline CDR1 is LGHNA and CDR2 YSLEER. In DNA form, the CDR3 reads TGCGCCAGCAGCCAAGACGGGGAATCAGATACGCAGTATTTT. Translated: CASSQDGESDTQYF.

This clonotype was detected a few times. This chain joins TRBV20-1 and TRBJ2-7, with D possibly being TRBD1 or TRBD2 (6 bases each). The CDR3 covers 14 residues. Between the trimmed V and J ends, which lost 3 bases and 4 bases, there was a span of 16 bases. Germline V lookup: CDR1 DFQATT, CDR2 SNEGSKA (reference sequence). As DNA, the CDR3 is TGCAGTGCTAGGGGGACAACGGGAGAATACGAGCAGTACTTC. Protein: CSARGTTGEYEQYF.

This clonotype was found many times. The chain links TRBV2 to TRBJ2-5; 12 bases agree with TRBD1. V lost 6 bases to trimming and J lost 5 bases; unmatched junction nucleotides: 7. The length of the CDR3 is 15 residues. The germline gives CDR1 SNHLY, CDR2 FYNNEI. CDR3 sequence (DNA): TGTGCCAGCAGGGGACAGGGGGCTCCCCAGGAGACCCAGTACTTC. The encoded protein is CASRGQGAPQETQYF.

Details on this clonotype: Just one base apart from a much larger clone, this may be a read error. This rearrangement joins TRBV3-1 to TRBJ2-5; D is undetermined. V lost 1 base and J lost 2, with 20 bases in between. Germline-derived CDR1 and CDR2 are LGHDT and YNNKEL (reference sequence). This CDR3 is 18 amino acids long. The CDR3 sequence is CASSQGMSVLADQETQYF. CDR3 in DNA: TGTGCCAGCAGCCAAGGGATGTCAGTACTCGCGGATCAAGAGACCCAGTACTTC.

The sample holds a few counts of this clonotype. The chain has TRBV29-1 and TRBJ1-1; 10 bases line up with TRBD1. V shed 6 bases and J 3 bases; nucleotides not matched to a gene: 4. The CDR3 sequence is 13 residues long. Germline assignment: CDR1 SQVTM and CDR2 ANQGSEA. CDR3: CSVDRGQDTEAFF. The CDR3 region has the DNA TGCAGCGTCGACAGGGGGCAAGACACTGAAGCTTTCTTT.

J is TRBJ2-7 and V is TRBV11-2; D is unclear. The germline V gene has CDR1 SGHAT and CDR2 FQNNGV. V dropped 0 bases and J dropped 7 bases, with 10 bases sitting between them. The CDR3 consists of 13 residues. This chain's CDR3 is CASSLDGRREQYF. In DNA form, the CDR3 reads TGTGCCAGCAGCTTAGATGGCCGACGGGAGCAGTACTTC. The full variable domain, rest sourced from reference TRBV11-2 and TRBJ2-7, is EAGVAQSPRYKIIEKRQSVAFWCNPISGHATLYWYQQILGQGPKLLIQFQNNGVVDDSQLPKDRFSAERLKGVDSTLKIQPAKLEDSAVYLCASSLDGRREQYFGPGTRLTVT.

This clonotype was counted once. The chain carries TRBV6-5 and TRBJ1-5; D is unclear. Trimming took 0 bases from V and 7 from J, leaving 7 bases between them. Germline V gene lookup returns CDR1 MNHEY and CDR2 SVGAGI. CDR3 size: 13 residues. CDR3 amino acids: CASSYSAGQPQHF. CDR3 nucleotides: TGTGCCAGCAGTTACTCGGCAGGCCAGCCCCAGCATTTT.

This clonotype has at least ten counts. J is TRBJ2-1 and V is TRBV5-1; D remains ambiguous. The germline V gene has CDR1 SGHRS and CDR2 YFSETQ. The V end lost 3 bases, the J end lost 4 bases, and 11 bases lay between the germline ends. The length of the CDR3 is 14 residues. CDR3 bases: TGCGCCAGCAGCTGGTCGACGTCATACAATGAGCAGTTCTTC. The encoded protein is CASSWSTSYNEQFF.

V usage is TRBV3-1 and J usage is TRBJ1-2; D is unclear. The length of the CDR3 is 13 residues. CDR1 and CDR2 (germline): LGHDT, YNNKEL (reference sequence). The germline V and J ends were trimmed by 0 bases and 5 bases, with 7 bases remaining between them. The CDR3, as DNA: TGTGCCAGCAGCCAAGAGAGGATGTATGGCTACACCTTC. It encodes CASSQERMYGYTF.

This clonotype has only a few counts. The chain joins TRBV10-3 to TRBJ2-1; D remains unclear. This CDR3 is built from 15 residues. The V gene lost 0 bases and the J gene lost 3 bases, with 9 bases spanning the gap. Germline loops: CDR1 ENHRY, CDR2 SYGVKD. The DNA of the CDR3 is TGTGCCATCAGTGAGTCGATTGGTAACTACAATGAGCAGTTCTTC. Encoded protein: CAISESIGNYNEQFF.

A few counts support this clonotype. CDR3 nucleotide sequence: TGTGCCAGCACACGACAGGATAGCAATCAGCCCCAGCATTTT. This translates into CASTRQDSNQPQHF. The V gene is TRBV28, the J gene TRBJ1-5; a possible D gene is TRBD1 (6 bases). CDR1 MDHEN and CDR2 SYDVKM come from the germline V gene. This CDR3 is 14 amino acids long. Trimming pared 7 bases from V and 0 bases from J, leaving 10 bases between.

This clonotype has more than one count but fewer than ten. The rearrangement joins TRBV7-3 to TRBJ2-3; tentative D call: TRBD2 (9 bases). The CDR3 has 16 amino acids. Trimming stripped 5 bases from V and 5 bases from J, with 20 bases between. CDR1 and CDR2 (germline): SGHTA, FQGTGA. The CDR3, as DNA: TGTGCCAGCAGCCAGGGGGCGGGGGGGCCGGTAGATACGCAGTATTTT. Residues: CASSQGAGGPVDTQYF.

The chain recombines TRBV29-1 with TRBJ2-1; D is possibly TRBD2 (6 bases). V was clipped by 1 base and J by 7 bases, with 17 bases between them. Germline V gene lookup returns CDR1 SQVTM and CDR2 ANQGSEA. This CDR3 is built from 15 residues. The CDR3 DNA reads as TGCAGCGTTGAAGGGAGGGTGGGAGGCTGGAATGAGCAGTTCTTC. Translating it yields CSVEGRVGGWNEQFF.

This clonotype showed up just a few times. The chain combines TRBV28 with TRBJ2-3; 9 positions agree with TRBD2. There are 17 residues in the CDR3. With 5 bases clipped from V and 7 bases from J, the junction kept 16 bases outside the gene matches. The V gene's germline CDR1 is MDHEN and CDR2 SYDVKM. The CDR3, as DNA: TGTGCCAGCAGTCTCACCCTAGCGGGACCCGGGGGCCATACGCAGTATTTT. Translated, it gives CASSLTLAGPGGHTQYF.

The V call is TRBV6-4, the J call TRBJ2-1; D might be TRBD2 (6 bases). This CDR3 has 14 amino acids. CDR1 is MRHNA, CDR2 SNTAGT, per germline. Trimming stripped 3 bases from V and 4 bases from J, with 10 bases between. The CDR3 DNA reads TGTGCCAGCAGTGAAAGCGGGTTTTACAATGAGCAGTTCTTC. Its protein is CASSESGFYNEQFF.

This sequence joins TRBV10-3 and TRBJ2-3; D uncertain. Trimming took 9 bases from V and 2 from J, leaving 12 bases between them. The germline V gene has CDR1 ENHRY and CDR2 SYGVKD. The CDR3 has 13 amino acids. CDR3 loop: CAIKPGATDTQYF. CDR3 in DNA: TGTGCCATAAAACCGGGCGCCACAGATACGCAGTATTTT.